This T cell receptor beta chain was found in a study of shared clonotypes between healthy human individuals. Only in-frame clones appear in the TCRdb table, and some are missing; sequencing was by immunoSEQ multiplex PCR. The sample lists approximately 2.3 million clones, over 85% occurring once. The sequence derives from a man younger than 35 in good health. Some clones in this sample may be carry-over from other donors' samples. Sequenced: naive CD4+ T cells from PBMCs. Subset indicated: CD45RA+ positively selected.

The CDR3, as DNA: TGTGCCAGCAGTCCAGGGATTGCCAAAAACATTCAGTACTTC. Its translation: CASSPGIAKNIQYF. The chain combines TRBV27 with TRBJ2-4; tentatively, D is TRBD1 (5 bases). The CDR3 totals 14 residues. The ends were cut back, 5 bases at V and 1 base at J, with 9 bases in the middle. Germline CDR1 and CDR2: MNHEY and SMNVEV (reference sequence).